This T cell receptor (beta chain) was sequenced for a study of identifying expanded T cells in peripheral blood. Study-wide results and caveats: Differentially abundant clones: about 1.2 between replicates, about 15 at two to three weeks, roughly 18 at four. Across healthy donors, higher total template counts meant significantly greater approximately two-week count variance.

The CDR3 has 14 amino acids. V lost 1 base and J lost 4; bases outside the gene matches: 3. The germline gives CDR1 SEHNR, CDR2 FQNEAQ (reference sequence). During the collection period, no donor immune events like infections were recorded. This clone appeared a single time. The target antigen is unknown. The method was immunoSEQ multiplex PCR; TCRdb's version includes in-frame clones alone and lacks a portion of them. The sample consists of 70,000 to 100,000 clones, 86% of them appearing once. The source of this sequence is a person aged 18 to 69 in good health. The specimen was blood. The chain joins TRBV7-9 to TRBJ2-5, with 7 positions matching TRBD2. CDR3 amino acids: CASSLEGLLETQYF. The CDR3 coding sequence is TGTGCCAGCAGCTTAGAGGGACTATTAGAGACCCAGTACTTC.